One T cell receptor beta chain is described in this entry. This clone showed up just a few times. Its binding antigen is unknown. No per-base quality is available; no much larger clone lies one base away. Each donor gave one peripheral blood draw, averaging approximately 120 mL, which was collected into heparinised tubes. Using a panel that included CD45RO, CCR7, CD25, CD127, CD95 and CD27, naive, central memory, regulatory and stem cell-like memory CD4+ T cells were sorted on a BD FACSAria II. Every sorted population had a purity above 95%. Right away, PBMCs were isolated by Lymphoprep density gradient centrifugation and were stained directly, with no culture step. So that batch effects would be minimized, each experiment stained and sorted samples in pairs, pairing one healthy donor with one patient. This entry is derived from a study of beta chain features in type 1 diabetes (dated 2018 in TCRdb). Notes on the research overall: Patients and healthy donors did not differ in mean age, gender distribution, total cell number or subset yield. A total of approximately 100,000,000 sorted cells were examined across all samples, and the number of cells per subset was strongly correlated with RNA yield. The study compared TCRB repertoires of sorted circulating CD4+ T cell subsets between recently diagnosed type 1 diabetes patients and matched healthy donors. Naive and central memory subsets were obtained from all 30 or so donors, but regulatory and stem cell-like memory subsets were isolated from only 8 patients and roughly 8 healthy donors. Study-wide findings and limitations: At VDJ recombination sites, type 1 diabetes patients had fewer insertions and more deleted nucleotides, which implies abnormalities in thymic rearrangement. Type 1 diabetes patients showed a moderate but significant shortening of TCRB CDR3 length in all four CD4+ subsets. PCR may preferentially amplify shorter templates, but because patient and control samples were amplified and corrected together, any resulting skew would affect both groups equally. Because cDNA was sequenced instead of genomic DNA, highly expressing activated cells could be over-represented, though the groups showed no difference in activation or CD3 levels. Naive, central memory and regulatory TCRB repertoires appeared more similar among patients than among healthy donors. Because the HLA sub-analyses included only small numbers of individuals, any influence of HLA type on TCRB rearrangement was left unresolved.

The entire isolated RNA was reverse transcribed using the High Capacity cDNA Reverse Transcription Kit, and thus expressed TCRB transcripts were sequenced. Deep immunoSEQ sequencing was performed on naive, central memory and regulatory T cell samples, with an average of roughly 3.5 million total reads per sample. Sorted cells were lysed in RLT buffer, and RNA was extracted using DNase-treated RNeasy Micro or Mini kits according to cell number. To prevent cross-contamination, each cell subset was processed individually, whereas patient and healthy donor samples were processed jointly. Using the immunoSEQ multiplex PCR, TCRB sequences were amplified from cDNA into 87-bp fragments spanning the CDR3 region. Sequencing of the amplicons was done on the Illumina HiSeq platform. On the study's bioinformatics: PCR bias was computationally corrected using synthetic template baselines, reads within Hamming distance 2 were collapsed, and singletons that could not be merged were discarded. Reads were aligned against IMGT so that V, D and J genes, CDR3 length and insertions or deletions at six rearrangement sites could be assigned. Within each subset, clonotype counts were normalized to sorted cell number, and only after that were true diversity and Gini coefficients computed with the tcR R package. Repertoire sharing was quantified using the overlap coefficient calculated on TCRB nucleotide sequences. As a proxy for the pre-selection repertoire, out-of-frame TCRB sequences from naive cells were analyzed. This is the immuneACCESS table as TCRdb keeps it, with only in-frame sequences that have V and J called. A part of the clones is gone; compared with another copy, unresolved V genes explain less than half, and the rest is unexplained. D and trimming were read from the DNA, whereas the V and J calls and clone size are those reported in that table. The sample data list 240,000 or so clones, and over 11% of these were observed just once. Clones ranked in the top ten supply roughly 0.019% of the sample.

The CDR3, from cysteine to phenylalanine, totals 14 residues. Only CDR3 DNA is held: 42 bases, read in frame from base 1. Sequencing was performed on naive CD4+ T cells from blood. Sample cell subset or site, as interpreted from the label and publication: true naive CD4+ T cells. The sequence came from a young man with type 1 diabetes. The sequence links TRBV21-1 to TRBJ1-1; no check of the table's D call, TRBD1, against the DNA was made. TRBV21-1 constitutes a pseudogene. The DNA is TGTGCCAGCAGACGCAGGGACAGGGCCCCTGAAGCTTTCTTT. It specifies CASRRRDRAPEAFF.